One and the same sample provided the 30 T cell receptor beta chains below, sequenced in a study of blood T cells in healthy people across ages. Sample-barcoded 5' priming and a J-beta primer mix drove a second PCR of about 7 to 12 cycles. TCRdb reprocessed the 5' RACE reads via MiXCR and lists one record per CDR3 protein. The data show over a million distinct CDR3 sequences, roughly 64% seen once. The sample comprised blood. The receptors derive from a man aged 18 to 29 in good health.

The rearrangement uses TRBV4-1 and TRBJ2-2, with D possibly matching TRBD1 (6 bases). The CDR3 totals 20 residues. V was trimmed by 3 bases and J by 0 bases, leaving 23 bases between them. The germline CDR1 and CDR2 sequences are MGHRA and YSYEKL. This chain's CDR3 is CASSQIGGREFGANTGELFF. Here the CDR3 DNA reads TGCGCCAGCAGCCAGATAGGGGGAAGAGAGTTTGGTGCGAACACCGGGGAGCTGTTTTTT.

This chain connects TRBV12-3 or TRBV12-4 to TRBJ2-7; no reliable D call. CDR3 length: 12 amino acids. V was pared by 3 bases and J by 8 bases, with 11 bases between. The CDR3 DNA sequence: TGTGCCAGCAGTTTGAGCCAGCGTCAGCAGTACTTC. This translates into CASSLSQRQQYF.

The rearrangement links TRBV3-1 to TRBJ2-7; no clear D. The DNA end lines up better with TRBJ2-5; the J call may be wrong. There are 14 residues in the CDR3. Per germline, CDR1 LGHDT and CDR2 YNNKEL (reference sequence). The CDR3 region is CASRPEPGLETQYF. The CDR3 nucleotides are TGTGCCAGCAGACCGGAACCGGGTCTCGAGACCCAGTACTTC.

The rearrangement uses TRBV7-8 and TRBJ2-2, with 14 bases that match TRBD2. Germline-derived CDR1 and CDR2 are SGHVS and FQNEAQ. V was pared by 2 bases and J by 2 bases, with 4 bases of the junction left unmatched. The CDR3 runs 18 residues. CDR3 coding DNA: TGTGCCAGCAGCTTACCGGGACTAGCGGGGGCCAACACCGGGGAGCTGTTTTTT. Its protein is CASSLPGLAGANTGELFF.

The rearrangement links TRBV12-3 or TRBV12-4 to TRBJ1-2, with 9 bases lining up with TRBD1. After removal of 4 bases from V and 6 bases from J, the junction contained 6 bases not matched to a gene. The CDR3 runs to 14 residues. The CDR3 spells CASSSTGTGNGYTF. The CDR3 region has the DNA TGTGCCAGCAGTTCAACCGGGACAGGGAATGGCTACACCTTC.

The genes are TRBV20-1 and TRBJ2-3; no firm D call. This CDR3 comprises 14 residues. The germline V and J ends were trimmed by 0 bases and 3 bases, with 10 bases remaining between them. Germline V gene sequence: CDR1 DFQATT, CDR2 SNEGSKA (reference sequence). CDR3 coding DNA: TGCAGTGCTAGAGATTCCTCAGGAACAGATACGCAGTATTTT. The encoded protein is CSARDSSGTDTQYF.

V is TRBV3-1 and J is TRBJ1-2; D unresolved. CDR3 length: 12 amino acids. The V gene's germline CDR1 is LGHDT and CDR2 YNNKEL (reference sequence). The V end lost 6 bases, the J end lost 6 bases, and 11 bases lay between the germline ends. CDR3 sequence (DNA): TGTGCCAGCAGGGGTTCGGAGGATGGCTACACCTTC. Protein: CASRGSEDGYTF. Combining the CDR3 with reference TRBV3-1 and TRBJ1-2 gives the whole variable domain DTAVSQTPKYLVTQMGNDKSIKCEQNLGHDTMYWYKQDSKKFLKIMFSYNNKELIINETVPNRFSPKSPDKAHLNLHINSLELGDSAVYFCASRGSEDGYTFGSGTRLTVV.

This clonotype has a handful of counts. The V gene is TRBV4-3, the J gene TRBJ2-5; 8 bases are shared with TRBD1. The CDR3 runs 16 residues. Unmatched junction bases numbered 7, after V lost 0 bases and J lost 4 bases. From germline, CDR1 is LGHNA and CDR2 YSLEER. The chain's CDR3 is CASSQEWATGGETQYF. The CDR3 DNA is TGCGCCAGCAGCCAAGAATGGGCCACAGGGGGAGAGACCCAGTACTTC.

The genes are TRBV6-5 and TRBJ2-2, with D tentatively TRBD2 (6 bases). Germline V CDR1 and CDR2: MNHEY, SVGAGI. There are 18 residues in the CDR3. The V gene lost 2 bases and the J gene lost 6 bases, with 22 bases spanning the gap. Written as DNA, the CDR3 is TGTGCCAGCAGTTACCCCAAAGCGCCGGGACTGGCTTCCGGGGAGCTGTTTTTT. It is translated as CASSYPKAPGLASGELFF.

This clonotype was seen more than once but under ten times. This chain uses TRBV29-1 with TRBJ2-1; D could derive from TRBD1 or TRBD2 (6 bases each). Trimming stripped 3 bases from V and 5 bases from J, with 17 bases between. The CDR3 runs to 15 residues. Germline CDR1 reads SQVTM; CDR2 reads ANQGSEA. In nucleotides, the CDR3 is TGCAGCGTTGAGACCCGTGGGGGGCCCGACAATGAGCAGTTCTTC. Protein sequence: CSVETRGGPDNEQFF.

The chain couples TRBV5-1 to TRBJ2-7, with D perhaps given as TRBD1 or TRBD2 (5 bases each). Germline CDR1 SGHRS, CDR2 YFSETQ. The ends were cut back, 2 bases at V and 1 base at J, with 13 bases in the middle. The CDR3 length is 15 residues. Here the CDR3 reads CASSLHEGTSYEQYF. In nucleotides, the CDR3 is TGCGCCAGCAGCTTACATGAGGGGACGTCCTACGAGCAGTACTTC.

This clonotype was seen a handful of times. This rearrangement joins TRBV5-1 to TRBJ2-5; 9 nucleotides match TRBD2. This CDR3 has 17 residues. The germline CDR1 and CDR2 sequences are SGHRS and YFSETQ. After removal of 0 bases from V and 6 bases from J, the junction contained 12 bases not matched to a gene. This CDR3 is CASSLVIAGGIGKTQYF. For the CDR3, the DNA is TGCGCCAGCAGCTTGGTAATCGCGGGAGGGATAGGGAAGACCCAGTACTTC.

The table lists this clonotype with a few counts. The chain couples TRBV29-1 to TRBJ2-3, with TRBD2 identical over 14 bases. V shed 5 bases, J shed 0 bases, and the junction held 16 bases outside the gene matches. Per germline, CDR1 SQVTM and CDR2 ANQGSEA. The CDR3 totals 20 residues. Written as DNA, the CDR3 is TGCAGCGTTTCGCACCGACTAGCGGGAGGGCTCCACCTTAGCACAGATACGCAGTATTTT. Translation gives CSVSHRLAGGLHLSTDTQYF.

The gene calls are TRBV9 and TRBJ1-3; D might be TRBD1 (5 bases). Germline V gene lookup returns CDR1 SGDLS and CDR2 YYNGEE. The CDR3 loop spans 15 amino acids. Trimming stripped 4 bases from V and 0 bases from J, with 11 bases between. CDR3: CASSPGTASGNTIYF. CDR3 DNA sequence: TGTGCCAGCAGCCCAGGGACTGCCTCTGGAAACACCATATATTTT.

The rearrangement links TRBV7-9 to TRBJ2-7, with 7 bases that match TRBD1. In germline, CDR1 is SEHNR, CDR2 FQNEAQ (reference sequence). Trimming at V came to 4 bases and at J to 3 bases, leaving 9 bases not matched to a gene. The CDR3 has 15 amino acids. CDR3 amino acids: CASSSLSRDSYEQYF. The CDR3 nucleotides read TGTGCCAGCAGCTCCTTATCCCGGGACAGCTACGAGCAGTACTTC.

The V call is TRBV2, the J call TRBJ2-7, with 7 bases fitting TRBD1. CDR3 length: 13 amino acids. With V trimmed by 8 bases and J by 1 base, 5 bases remained unmatched. CDR1 SNHLY and CDR2 FYNNEI come from the germline V gene. The CDR3 region is CASGGQNSYEQYF. DNA for the CDR3: TGTGCCAGCGGGGGACAGAATTCCTACGAGCAGTACTTC. The whole variable domain, remainder taken from reference TRBV2 and TRBJ2-7, is EPEVTQTPSHQVTQMGQEVILRCVPISNHLYFYWYRQILGQKVEFLVSFYNNEISEKSEIFDDQFSVERPDGSNFTLKIRSTKLEDSAMYFCASGGQNSYEQYFGPGTRLTVT.

The J gene is TRBJ2-3, the V gene TRBV4-3; TRBD1 matches at 10 bases. Losses at the gene ends were 3 bases for V and 6 bases for J; bases not matched to a gene: 9. CDR1 and CDR2 from the germline V gene are LGHNA and YSLEER. The CDR3 contains 16 residues. This CDR3 reads CASSHRDRGFADTQYF. The CDR3 nucleotides are TGCGCCAGCAGCCACCGGGACAGGGGTTTCGCGGATACGCAGTATTTT.

CDR3 bases: TGCGCCAGCAGCTTGGTTCTGGGGGCCGCAGATACGCAGTATTTT. Translated, it gives CASSLVLGAADTQYF. J is TRBJ2-3 and V is TRBV5-1; D perhaps matches TRBD1 (6 bases). CDR3 size: 15 residues. V lost 0 bases and J 4 bases, leaving 12 bases between the germline ends. The germline V gene encodes CDR1 SGHRS and CDR2 YFSETQ.

This clonotype was counted between two and nine times. This chain joins TRBV4-2 and TRBJ2-7; D is unresolved. Judging by the DNA end, TRBJ2-5 fits better; the J call may be wrong. CDR1 and CDR2 (germline): LGHNA, YNFKEQ. The CDR3 is made up of 15 amino acids. The DNA of the CDR3 is TGTGCCAGCAGCCAAGCTAGTGGATATGGGGAGACCCAGTACTTC. This codes for CASSQASGYGETQYF.

This chain connects TRBV3-1 to TRBJ2-1; maybe TRBD1 (6 bases). The CDR3 consists of 18 residues. The V end lost 1 base, the J end lost 8 bases, and 24 bases lay between the germline ends. The germline V gene encodes CDR1 LGHDT and CDR2 YNNKEL (reference sequence). CDR3 nucleotides: TGTGCCAGCAGCCAAGCCTACCACCAGGGGTCCGTAAGCGATGAGCAGTTCTTC. The encoded protein is CASSQAYHQGSVSDEQFF.

The chain carries TRBV5-1 and TRBJ2-7; TRBD2 matches 14 bases. This CDR3 region has 15 residues. V lost 5 bases to trimming and J lost 4 bases; unmatched junction nucleotides: 5. Per germline, CDR1 SGHRS and CDR2 YFSETQ. The CDR3 protein is CASRSGLAGVYEQYF. The CDR3 coding sequence is TGCGCCAGCAGATCGGGACTAGCGGGAGTGTACGAGCAGTACTTC. Full variable domain (missing parts from reference TRBV5-1 and TRBJ2-7): KAGVTQTPRYLIKTRGQQVTLSCSPISGHRSVSWYQQTPGQGLQFLFEYFSETQRNKGNFPGRFSGRQFSNSRSEMNVSTLELGDSALYLCASRSGLAGVYEQYFGPGTRLTVT.

The V call is TRBV4-1, the J call TRBJ2-3; D possibly matches TRBD1 or TRBD2 (5 bases each). The CDR3 extends over 16 amino acids. The ends were cut back, 0 bases at V and 2 bases at J, with 12 bases in the middle. CDR1 and CDR2 (germline): MGHRA, YSYEKL. The chain's CDR3 is CASSQDAGRVTDTQYF. DNA of the CDR3: TGCGCCAGCAGCCAAGATGCGGGCAGGGTCACAGATACGCAGTATTTT.

This clonotype was seen a single time. The V call is TRBV24-1, the J call TRBJ2-5; D is possibly TRBD1 or TRBD2 (5 bases each). The CDR3 extends over 14 amino acids. The V and J ends lost 9 bases and 1 base respectively, with 14 bases between them. Per germline, CDR1 KGHDR and CDR2 SFDVKD. The CDR3 DNA is TGTGCCACCCCTTGGGGTGGGGGCCAAGAGACCCAGTACTTC. Amino acids: CATPWGGGQETQYF.

This clonotype has more than one count but fewer than ten. V is TRBV5-1 and J is TRBJ2-5, with D hard to call. Trimming left V 4 bases short and J 2 bases short, with 15 bases between. The length of the CDR3 is 15 residues. CDR1 SGHRS and CDR2 YFSETQ come from the germline V gene. The DNA of the CDR3 is TGCGCCAGCAGCCTAAGACAATCTAGACAAGAGACCCAGTACTTC. Protein sequence: CASSLRQSRQETQYF. The full variable domain, its missing parts supplied by reference TRBV5-1 and TRBJ2-5, is KAGVTQTPRYLIKTRGQQVTLSCSPISGHRSVSWYQQTPGQGLQFLFEYFSETQRNKGNFPGRFSGRQFSNSRSEMNVSTLELGDSALYLCASSLRQSRQETQYFGPGTRLLVL.

The chain couples TRBV3-1 to TRBJ1-4; weak D call: TRBD1 (6 bases). Trimming pared 3 bases from V and 7 bases from J, leaving 15 bases between. Per the germline V gene, CDR1 is LGHDT and CDR2 is YNNKEL (reference sequence). The CDR3 contains 15 residues. CDR3 residues: CASSQIDRQAEKLFF. The CDR3, as DNA: TGTGCCAGCAGCCAGATTGACAGGCAGGCTGAAAAACTGTTTTTT.

The CDR3 region is CASSSLGKQYF. DNA for the CDR3: TGTGCCAGCAGTTCGCTAGGGAAGCAGTACTTC. J is TRBJ2-5 and V is TRBV6-1, with unresolved D. CDR1 is MNHNS, CDR2 SASEGT, per germline. The CDR3 contains 11 residues. Trimming stripped 5 bases from V and 11 bases from J, with 12 bases between.

This clonotype was seen more than once but under ten times. The chain is built from TRBV6-5 and TRBJ1-2; D is unresolved. CDR1 MNHEY and CDR2 SVGAGI come from the germline V gene. The CDR3 contains 14 residues. V was pared by 2 bases and J by 8 bases, with 15 bases between. CDR3 loop: CASSYGREPMGYTF. CDR3 nucleotides: TGTGCCAGCAGTTACGGCCGAGAGCCTATGGGCTACACCTTC.

V usage is TRBV20-1 and J usage is TRBJ2-7; TRBD2 might be the D (6 bases). V was cut by 0 bases and J by 1 base, with 16 bases left in between. CDR3 length: 16 amino acids. The germline V gene encodes CDR1 DFQATT and CDR2 SNEGSKA (reference sequence). CDR3 protein: CSAREARGDESYEQYF. The CDR3 nucleotides read TGCAGTGCTAGAGAGGCACGCGGGGATGAGTCCTACGAGCAGTACTTC.

The chain uses TRBV20-1 and TRBJ2-1, with a possible D match to TRBD2 (7 bases). The V end was cut by 3 bases, the J end by 5 bases, with 17 bases between. Germline CDR1 is DFQATT and CDR2 is SNEGSKA (reference sequence). The CDR3 totals 15 residues. The CDR3 is CSARPLRGDNNEQFF. In DNA, the CDR3 is TGCAGTGCTAGGCCCCTACGGGGGGACAACAATGAGCAGTTCTTC.

The V gene is TRBV29-1, the J gene TRBJ2-1; D may correspond to TRBD1 or TRBD2 (6 bases each). The CDR3 is 14 amino acids. Germline CDR1 reads SQVTM; CDR2 reads ANQGSEA. The V and J ends lost 0 bases and 8 bases respectively, with 14 bases between them. The CDR3 loop is CSVEDQGTGDEQFF. The CDR3 coding sequence is TGCAGCGTTGAAGATCAGGGGACTGGCGATGAGCAGTTCTTC.